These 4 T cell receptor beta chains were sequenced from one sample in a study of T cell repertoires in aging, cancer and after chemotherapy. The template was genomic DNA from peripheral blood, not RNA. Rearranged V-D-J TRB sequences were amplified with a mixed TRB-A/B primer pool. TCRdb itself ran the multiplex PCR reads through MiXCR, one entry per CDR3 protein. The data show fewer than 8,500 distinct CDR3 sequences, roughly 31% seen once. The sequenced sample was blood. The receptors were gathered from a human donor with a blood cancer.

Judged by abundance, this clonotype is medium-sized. In DNA form, the CDR3 reads TGTGCCAGCAGTTACTCTGGGGGGAAGACAGATACGCAGTATTTT. Translation: CASSYSGGKTDTQYF. The chain links TRBV6-5 to TRBJ2-3; TRBD2 might be the D (6 bases). The CDR3 covers 15 residues. Germline V gives CDR1 MNHEY, CDR2 SVGAGI. V was shortened by 0 bases and J by 3 bases, with 10 bases between the two germline ends.

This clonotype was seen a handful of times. The CDR3 protein is CASSLALRDFNEQFF. CDR3 bases: TGTGCCAGCAGCTTAGCCCTACGGGACTTCAATGAGCAGTTCTTC. V gene TRBV11-3 combines with J gene TRBJ2-1; D is perhaps TRBD2 (6 bases). This CDR3 comprises 15 residues. Deletions cut 1 base from V and 6 bases from J, with 13 bases between. CDR1 is SGHNT and CDR2 is YENEEA in the germline V gene.

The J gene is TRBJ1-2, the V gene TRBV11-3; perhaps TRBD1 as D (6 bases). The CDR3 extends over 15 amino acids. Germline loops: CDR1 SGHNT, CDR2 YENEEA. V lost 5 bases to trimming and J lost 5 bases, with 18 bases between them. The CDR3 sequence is CASSQDTGTSYGYTF. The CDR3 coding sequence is TGTGCCAGCAGCCAAGACACAGGGACCTCGTATGGCTACACCTTC.

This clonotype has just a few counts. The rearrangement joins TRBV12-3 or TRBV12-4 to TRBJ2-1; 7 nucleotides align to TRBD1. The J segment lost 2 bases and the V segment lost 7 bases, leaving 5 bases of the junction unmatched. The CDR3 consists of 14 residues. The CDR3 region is CASISGTAYNEQFF. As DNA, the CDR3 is TGTGCCAGCATCTCGGGGACAGCCTACAATGAGCAGTTCTTC.